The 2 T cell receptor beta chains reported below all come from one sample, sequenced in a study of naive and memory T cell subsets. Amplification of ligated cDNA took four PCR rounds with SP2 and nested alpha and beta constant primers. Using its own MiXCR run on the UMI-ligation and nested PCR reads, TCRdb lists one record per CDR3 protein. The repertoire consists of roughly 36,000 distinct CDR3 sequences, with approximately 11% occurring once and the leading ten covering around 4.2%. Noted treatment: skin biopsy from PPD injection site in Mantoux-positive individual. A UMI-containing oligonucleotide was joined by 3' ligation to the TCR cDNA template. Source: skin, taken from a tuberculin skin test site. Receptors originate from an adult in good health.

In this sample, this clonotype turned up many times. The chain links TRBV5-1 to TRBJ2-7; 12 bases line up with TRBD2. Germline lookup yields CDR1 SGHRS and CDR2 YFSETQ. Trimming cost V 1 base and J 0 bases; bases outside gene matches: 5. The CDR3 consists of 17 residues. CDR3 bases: TGCGCCAGCAGCTTGAGACTAGCGGGGGCGAGCTCCTACGAGCAGTACTTC. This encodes CASSLRLAGASSYEQYF.

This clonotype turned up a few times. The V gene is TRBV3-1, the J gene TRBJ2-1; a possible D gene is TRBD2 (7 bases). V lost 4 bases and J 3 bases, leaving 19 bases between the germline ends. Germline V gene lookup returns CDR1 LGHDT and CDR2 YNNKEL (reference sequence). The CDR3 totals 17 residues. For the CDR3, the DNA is TGTGCCAGCAGCCCACGGGGGCGGGAGCGGGACTACAATGAGCAGTTCTTC. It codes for CASSPRGRERDYNEQFF.